This T cell receptor (beta chain) was identified in a study of Ad26.COV2.S vaccination and SARS-CoV-2 variants. A note on this clone: The antigen remains unidentified.

TCRdb keeps only in-frame clones here, not all; method: immunoSEQ multiplex PCR. The data show some 290,000 clones, 86% seen once. Described treatment: 15 to 20 received Ad26.COV2.S at low or high dose, single or two shots; roughly 5 received placebo; per-sample allocation not given. Day 63 after the first injection of vaccine or placebo was the sampling time. This CDR3 has 17 residues. V lost 4 bases to trimming and J lost 7 bases; unmatched junction nucleotides: 8. Germline V lookup: CDR1 SGHTA, CDR2 FQGNSA. Findings and caveats of the study: Measurements of TCR breadth and depth may have given underestimates of the total T cell responses.

This sequence originates from a person between 18 and 59 years old who received the Ad26.COV2.S COVID-19 vaccine or a placebo. Here the sequenced sample was peripheral blood, taken in a trial of Ad26.COV2.S vaccine versus placebo. The chain carries TRBV7-2 and TRBJ2-3; 16 nucleotides align to TRBD2. The CDR3 loop is CASSSGTSGGVVYTQYF. The CDR3, as DNA: TGTGCCAGCAGCTCCGGGACTAGCGGGGGGGTGGTATATACGCAGTATTTT.